These 21 T cell receptor beta chains were all obtained from the same sample, sequenced in a study of T-cell memory formation after mild COVID-19. TCRdb reanalysed the 5' RACE reads using MiXCR and keeps one entry per CDR3 protein. The sample lists 300,000 to 400,000 distinct CDR3 sequences; 25% to 30% were seen once. The sample taken for sequencing was PBMCs or a T cell subset sorted from them (not recorded which). These receptors were collected from an adult woman who had mild COVID-19 (a few samples of this study predate the infection). Cell type and time point are not known.

This clonotype occurred a few times. The V gene is TRBV24-1, the J gene TRBJ2-1; 9 bases match TRBD2. Germline V gives CDR1 KGHDR, CDR2 SFDVKD. CDR3 length: 15 residues. Germline trimming cut 2 bases from V and 10 bases from J; bases unmatched to any gene: 8. CDR3 in DNA: TGTGCCACCAGTGATTCCGGCGGGAGGGCGAGAGAGCAGTTCTTC. It is translated as CATSDSGGRAREQFF.

This clonotype came up a few times. J is TRBJ1-6 and V is TRBV20-1; no clear D gene. This CDR3 comprises 15 residues. V was trimmed by 4 bases and J by 0 bases, leaving 10 bases between them. Germline CDR1 DFQATT, CDR2 SNEGSKA (reference sequence). The CDR3 sequence is CSAIRHRSYNSPLHF. In DNA form, the CDR3 reads TGCAGTGCTATAAGGCATCGCTCCTATAATTCACCCCTCCACTTT.

This sequence joins TRBV10-3 and TRBJ1-2; no definite D call. From germline, CDR1 is ENHRY and CDR2 SYGVKD. CDR3 length: 15 amino acids. The germline V and J ends were trimmed by 0 bases and 2 bases, with 10 bases remaining between them. CDR3 in DNA: TGTGCCATCAGTGAGTCGGCAGTTGGCAACTATGGCTACACCTTC. It yields the protein CAISESAVGNYGYTF.

The CDR3 DNA follows: TGTGCCAGCGGGGGGCAGGGAATAGTCAATGAGCAGTTCTTC. It is translated as CASGGQGIVNEQFF. V is TRBV6-2 or TRBV6-3 and J is TRBJ2-1; D might be TRBD1 or TRBD2, each matching 6 bases. This CDR3 is 14 amino acids long. The germline CDR1 and CDR2 sequences are MNHEY and SVGEGT. V was pared by 8 bases and J by 6 bases, with 17 bases between.

The rearrangement uses TRBV20-1 and TRBJ2-7, with D perhaps given as TRBD1 or TRBD2 (5 bases each). V was shortened by 0 bases and J by 3 bases, with 15 bases between the two germline ends. Germline V gene lookup returns CDR1 DFQATT and CDR2 SNEGSKA (reference sequence). The CDR3 is 15 residues long. This chain's CDR3 is CSARDRGEGSYEQYF. CDR3 DNA sequence: TGCAGTGCTAGAGATAGGGGCGAGGGCAGCTACGAGCAGTACTTC.

V gene TRBV4-1 combines with J gene TRBJ2-2; D is ambiguous. Germline V gene lookup returns CDR1 MGHRA and CDR2 YSYEKL. V was pared by 1 base and J by 6 bases, with 15 bases between. CDR3 length equals 16 residues. This chain's CDR3 is CASSQVGYNGPGELFF. DNA for the CDR3: TGCGCCAGCAGCCAAGTGGGTTACAATGGTCCCGGGGAGCTGTTTTTT.

The sample holds a few counts of this clonotype. The chain uses TRBV20-1 and TRBJ2-1; D is perhaps TRBD1 (6 bases). CDR1 is DFQATT and CDR2 is SNEGSKA in the germline V gene (reference sequence). V gave up 5 bases and J gave up 2 bases, with 19 bases separating them. The CDR3 totals 16 residues. Here the CDR3 DNA reads TGCAGTGCTCCGAGACTCGGTGGGGACACCTACAATGAGCAGTTCTTC. Its translation is CSAPRLGGDTYNEQFF.

A few counts support this clonotype. The CDR3 loop reads CSARDYRTSGRAGETQYF. CDR3 bases: TGCAGTGCTAGAGATTACCGGACTAGCGGGAGGGCCGGGGAGACCCAGTACTTC. The chain carries TRBV20-1 and TRBJ2-5; 15 bases align to TRBD2. Germline V gives CDR1 DFQATT, CDR2 SNEGSKA (reference sequence). The CDR3 contains 18 residues. V was pared by 0 bases and J by 5 bases, with 10 bases of the junction left unmatched.

The J gene is TRBJ2-1, the V gene TRBV3-1; D is perhaps TRBD2 (5 bases). V was pared by 2 bases and J by 8 bases, with 13 bases between. The CDR3 is 14 residues long. Per the germline V gene, CDR1 is LGHDT and CDR2 is YNNKEL (reference sequence). CDR3 DNA: TGTGCCAGCAGCCAACTAGAGGGTCGGCATGAGCAGTTCTTC. Translated: CASSQLEGRHEQFF.

This clonotype came up many times. V is TRBV7-3 and J is TRBJ2-1; D perhaps matches TRBD1 (5 bases). The CDR3 contains 13 residues. The V gene lost 6 bases and the J gene lost 5 bases, with 11 bases spanning the gap. Germline CDR1 SGHTA, CDR2 FQGTGA. The CDR3 loop reads CASSPDNHNEQFF. As DNA, the CDR3 is TGTGCCAGCAGTCCGGACAACCACAATGAGCAGTTCTTC.

This sequence joins TRBV7-2 and TRBJ2-5; a possible D gene is TRBD2 (7 bases). CDR3 length: 16 amino acids. The germline CDR1 and CDR2 sequences are SGHTA and FQGNSA. V lost 5 bases to trimming and J lost 4 bases, with 20 bases between them. CDR3 loop: CASSPYLGGPGETQYF. The CDR3 region has the DNA TGTGCCAGCAGCCCCTATTTGGGGGGGCCGGGAGAGACCCAGTACTTC.

The chain joins TRBV14 to TRBJ1-1; D is uncertain. The V and J ends lost 3 bases and 4 bases respectively, with 9 bases between them. The germline CDR1 and CDR2 sequences are SGHDN and FVKESK. The CDR3 is made up of 13 amino acids. The chain's CDR3 is CASSHLGGTEAFF. The DNA for the CDR3 is TGTGCCAGCAGCCACCTCGGCGGCACTGAAGCTTTCTTT.

The V call is TRBV5-1, the J call TRBJ2-7, with 11 bases matching TRBD1. Germline V gene sequence: CDR1 SGHRS, CDR2 YFSETQ. V lost 4 bases and J lost 3; bases outside the gene matches: 9. The CDR3 length is 16 residues. CDR3 bases: TGCGCCAGCAGCCCTTGGGGGACAGGGGGTATCTACGAGCAGTACTTC. Translated: CASSPWGTGGIYEQYF.

The table lists this clonotype with many counts. The CDR3 spells CASSIGLETQYF. The CDR3 DNA sequence: TGTGCCAGCAGCATAGGGTTGGAGACCCAGTACTTC. This sequence joins TRBV12-3 or TRBV12-4 and TRBJ2-5; D is undetermined. The CDR3 covers 12 residues. V lost 6 bases and J lost 5, with 10 bases in between.

This clonotype was seen a few times. The rearrangement uses TRBV29-1 and TRBJ2-1, with no clear D. CDR3 length equals 12 residues. Trimming removed 6 bases from V and 4 bases from J, with 10 bases in between. Germline V CDR1 and CDR2: SQVTM, ANQGSEA. The CDR3 DNA is TGCAGCGTGGAACCCCTTTACAATGAGCAGTTCTTC. Its protein is CSVEPLYNEQFF.

This clonotype has just a few counts. V and J are TRBV12-3 or TRBV12-4 and TRBJ1-6; D is perhaps TRBD1 (6 bases). The CDR3 spans 14 residues. Between the trimmed V and J ends, which lost 5 bases and 5 bases, there was a span of 10 bases. CDR3 DNA: TGTGCCAGCAGTGAACAGGGACATAATTCACCCCTCCACTTT. Translation gives CASSEQGHNSPLHF.

This chain connects TRBV6-5 to TRBJ1-1, with 7 bases aligning to TRBD1. V lost 2 bases, J lost 10 bases, and 10 bases stayed unmatched. The CDR3 spans 14 residues. Germline assignment: CDR1 MNHEY and CDR2 SVGAGI. In DNA form, the CDR3 reads TGTGCCAGCAGTTACGTCCATGGACAGGACTCAGCTTTCTTT. Amino acids: CASSYVHGQDSAFF.

This clonotype has just a few counts. This sequence joins TRBV19 and TRBJ2-7; possible D gene TRBD2, 6 bases. The CDR3 has 12 residues. Trimming took 9 bases from V and 0 from J, leaving 9 bases between them. Germline CDR1 is LNHDA and CDR2 is SQIVND (reference sequence). The CDR3, as DNA: TGTGCCAGCACTAGCCACTCCTACGAGCAGTACTTC. It codes for CASTSHSYEQYF.

The rearrangement joins TRBV20-1 to TRBJ1-5, with TRBD1 as a possible D gene (5 bases). Germline loops: CDR1 DFQATT, CDR2 SNEGSKA (reference sequence). This CDR3 comprises 14 residues. V gave up 1 base and J gave up 5 bases, with 12 bases separating them. The chain's CDR3 is CSARGGQMDQPQHF. The CDR3 region has the DNA TGCAGTGCTAGAGGGGGCCAGATGGATCAGCCCCAGCATTTT.

The rearrangement uses TRBV5-1 and TRBJ2-2; D unclear. Germline values: CDR1 SGHRS, CDR2 YFSETQ. Trimming removed 4 bases from V and 1 base from J, with 8 bases in between. The CDR3 extends over 14 amino acids. CDR3 residues: CASSEDWNTGELFF. The DNA of the CDR3 is TGCGCCAGCAGCGAAGACTGGAACACCGGGGAGCTGTTTTTT.

This clonotype was seen a few times. This rearrangement joins TRBV6-5 to TRBJ2-2, with TRBD1 as a possible D gene (5 bases). V gave up 11 bases and J gave up 6 bases, with 10 bases separating them. This CDR3 is built from 11 residues. CDR1 is MNHEY and CDR2 is SVGAGI in the germline V gene. This chain's CDR3 is CASKGAGELFF. CDR3 in DNA: TGTGCCTCAAAAGGGGCCGGGGAGCTGTTTTTT.